Listed below are T cell receptor beta chains from one sample, sequenced in a study of cytomegalovirus exposure and HLA in healthy donors. This table comes from immunoSEQ multiplex PCR, and its TCRdb copy is limited to in-frame clones, with some not included. The sample lists 110,000 to 150,000 clones, 77% seen once, with about 3.7% in the top ten. Sequencing was done on a sample of PBMCs. The receptors were gathered from a male donor in good health and CMV-seronegative. The CDR3 runs from the conserved cysteine through the conserved F or W. Each record gives: CDR3 DNA, CDR3 protein, CDR3 length, V gene, clone size, D gene, J gene. D genes are given only for firm matches. A clone size is listed for some rows: how often the clone was seen (once, few, many), or a class if it is expanded.

cdr3_nt: TGTGCCAGCAGCGGGGGGACGGAGAATGAGCAGTTCTTC
cdr3_aa: CASSGGTENEQFF
cdr3_length: 13
v_call: TRBV6-1
clone_size: NA
d_call: TRBD2
j_call: TRBJ2-1

cdr3_nt: TGTGCCAGCAGTCCACCGGACATACGTTACGAGCAGTACTTC
cdr3_aa: CASSPPDIRYEQYF
cdr3_length: 14
v_call: TRBV27
clone_size: NA
d_call: NA
j_call: TRBJ2-7

cdr3_nt: TGTGCCAGCAAGGGGGCGAGCAATCAGCCCCAGCATTTT
cdr3_aa: CASKGASNQPQHF
cdr3_length: 13
v_call: TRBV6-5
clone_size: NA
d_call: TRBD1
j_call: TRBJ1-5

cdr3_nt: TGTGCCAGCAGTCAGGGTGAGGGGGAAGGAAACACCATATATTTT
cdr3_aa: CASSQGEGEGNTIYF
cdr3_length: 15
v_call: TRBV4-2
clone_size: NA
d_call: NA
j_call: TRBJ1-3

cdr3_nt: TGTGCCAGTCGGGACAGGGGAGTATTGGGTAATTCACCCCTCCACTTT
cdr3_aa: CASRDRGVLGNSPLHF
cdr3_length: 16
v_call: TRBV19
clone_size: NA
d_call: TRBD1
j_call: TRBJ1-6

cdr3_nt: TGTGCCAGCAGGAATGGACTAGCGGGCTGGGAGCAGTACTTC
cdr3_aa: CASRNGLAGWEQYF
cdr3_length: 14
v_call: TRBV6-5
clone_size: NA
d_call: TRBD2
j_call: TRBJ2-7

cdr3_nt: TGCGCCAGCAGAGGCGGGACAGGGCTGTCACCCCTCCACTTT
cdr3_aa: CASRGGTGLSPLHF
cdr3_length: 14
v_call: TRBV10-1
clone_size: NA
d_call: TRBD1
j_call: TRBJ1-6

cdr3_nt: TGTGCCAGCAGGACGGGGGGGCCGAATACGCAGTATTTT
cdr3_aa: CASRTGGPNTQYF
cdr3_length: 13
v_call: TRBV28
clone_size: NA
d_call: TRBD2
j_call: TRBJ2-3

cdr3_nt: TGCGCCAGCAGTGACCTTGGGACAGCCGCGGCTAACTATGGCTACACCTTC
cdr3_aa: CASSDLGTAAANYGYTF
cdr3_length: 17
v_call: TRBV10-1
clone_size: NA
d_call: TRBD1
j_call: TRBJ1-2

cdr3_nt: TGTGCCAGCAGCTTGTTACAGGGTACCCTACAAGATACGCAGTATTTT
cdr3_aa: CASSLLQGTLQDTQYF
cdr3_length: 16
v_call: TRBV5-6
clone_size: NA
d_call: NA
j_call: TRBJ2-3

cdr3_nt: TGTGCAAGTTGGGGACAGTACTACGAGCAGTACTTC
cdr3_aa: CASWGQYYEQYF
cdr3_length: 12
v_call: TRBV12-2
clone_size: NA
d_call: NA
j_call: TRBJ2-7

cdr3_nt: TGTGCCATGAATGGCAGCAATCAGCCCCAGCATTTT
cdr3_aa: CAMNGSNQPQHF
cdr3_length: 12
v_call: TRBV19
clone_size: NA
d_call: NA
j_call: TRBJ1-5

cdr3_nt: TGTGCCAGCAGTGAATTGGACAGGGGGACCTATGGCTACACCTTC
cdr3_aa: CASSELDRGTYGYTF
cdr3_length: 15
v_call: TRBV27
clone_size: NA
d_call: TRBD1
j_call: TRBJ1-2

cdr3_nt: TGTGCCAGCAGCTTCCGGCGGCGGGAGGGAGGCAATGAGCAGTTCTTC
cdr3_aa: CASSFRRREGGNEQFF
cdr3_length: 16
v_call: TRBV5-4
clone_size: NA
d_call: TRBD2
j_call: TRBJ2-1

cdr3_nt: TGCGCCAGCAAGGAGGCCATGAACTATGGCTACACCTTC
cdr3_aa: CASKEAMNYGYTF
cdr3_length: 13
v_call: TRBV5-1
clone_size: NA
d_call: NA
j_call: TRBJ1-2

cdr3_nt: TGTGCCAGCAGCCGAGGGCACAATGAGCAGTTCTTC
cdr3_aa: CASSRGHNEQFF
cdr3_length: 12
v_call: TRBV11-3
clone_size: NA
d_call: NA
j_call: TRBJ2-1

cdr3_nt: TGTGCCAGTAGTTTTGGGACAGACTACGAGCAGTACTTC
cdr3_aa: CASSFGTDYEQYF
cdr3_length: 13
v_call: TRBV19
clone_size: NA
d_call: TRBD1
j_call: TRBJ2-7

cdr3_nt: TGTGCCAGCTCTTGGACAGGAGGCACAGATACGCAGTATTTT
cdr3_aa: CASSWTGGTDTQYF
cdr3_length: 14
v_call: TRBV2
clone_size: once
d_call: TRBD1
j_call: TRBJ2-3

cdr3_nt: TGTGCCAGCAGCCACTCGGTGGATCAGCCCCAGCATTTT
cdr3_aa: CASSHSVDQPQHF
cdr3_length: 13
v_call: TRBV9
clone_size: once
d_call: NA
j_call: TRBJ1-5

cdr3_nt: TGTGCCAGCAGCGGGGGCCACCCAACTAATGAAAAACTGTTTTTT
cdr3_aa: CASSGGHPTNEKLFF
cdr3_length: 15
v_call: TRBV9
clone_size: NA
d_call: NA
j_call: TRBJ1-4

cdr3_nt: TGTGCCAGCAGCTTCGGGACTAGCCCTACAGATACGCAGTATTTT
cdr3_aa: CASSFGTSPTDTQYF
cdr3_length: 15
v_call: TRBV5-4
clone_size: NA
d_call: TRBD2
j_call: TRBJ2-3

cdr3_nt: TGTGCCAGTAGTATTTCTCAGGCCTCCTACGAGCAGTACTTC
cdr3_aa: CASSISQASYEQYF
cdr3_length: 14
v_call: TRBV19
clone_size: few
d_call: NA
j_call: TRBJ2-7

cdr3_nt: TGTGCCAGCATCGCCGGGACAGGGGGCGCGGGGGCCAACGGCCTGACTTTC
cdr3_aa: CASIAGTGGAGANGLTF
cdr3_length: 17
v_call: TRBV2
clone_size: NA
d_call: TRBD1
j_call: TRBJ2-6

cdr3_nt: TGTTCCAGCAGCCCGGGACAGAAGGATTCTGGAAACACCATATATTTT
cdr3_aa: CSSSPGQKDSGNTIYF
cdr3_length: 16
v_call: TRBV7-9
clone_size: NA
d_call: TRBD1
j_call: TRBJ1-3

cdr3_nt: TGTGCCAGCAGCCCGAGGACAGGGACCCTCTACGAGCAGTACTTC
cdr3_aa: CASSPRTGTLYEQYF
cdr3_length: 15
v_call: TRBV5-6
clone_size: NA
d_call: TRBD1
j_call: TRBJ2-7

cdr3_nt: TGTGCCAGCAGTTTGGGACAGTTCTATGGCTACACCTTC
cdr3_aa: CASSLGQFYGYTF
cdr3_length: 13
v_call: TRBV6-5
clone_size: NA
d_call: TRBD1
j_call: TRBJ1-2

cdr3_nt: TGTGCCAGCAGCCTCAGCGGGAAGTTAGATACGCAGTATTTT
cdr3_aa: CASSLSGKLDTQYF
cdr3_length: 14
v_call: TRBV9
clone_size: NA
d_call: TRBD2
j_call: TRBJ2-3

cdr3_nt: TGTGCCAGCAGCTTGGCCTCCTACAATGAGCAGTTCTTC
cdr3_aa: CASSLASYNEQFF
cdr3_length: 13
v_call: TRBV7-8
clone_size: NA
d_call: NA
j_call: TRBJ2-1

cdr3_nt: TGTGCCAGCAGCGTATCAGGTCTCCACGAGCAGTACTTC
cdr3_aa: CASSVSGLHEQYF
cdr3_length: 13
v_call: TRBV9
clone_size: NA
d_call: NA
j_call: TRBJ2-7

cdr3_nt: TGTGCAACCCCTTCTAGCGGGGGGCCCGGGGAGCTGTTTTTT
cdr3_aa: CATPSSGGPGELFF
cdr3_length: 14
v_call: TRBV7-7
clone_size: NA
d_call: TRBD2
j_call: TRBJ2-2

cdr3_nt: TGCGCCAGCAGATATGAACGACAGGGTTTGCCTGAAGCTTTCTTT
cdr3_aa: CASRYERQGLPEAFF
cdr3_length: 15
v_call: TRBV5-1
clone_size: NA
d_call: TRBD1
j_call: TRBJ1-1

cdr3_nt: TGTGCCTGTCCTTACAGGGGGACTCAATACAATGAGCAGTTCTTC
cdr3_aa: CACPYRGTQYNEQFF
cdr3_length: 15
v_call: TRBV30
clone_size: few
d_call: TRBD1
j_call: TRBJ2-1

cdr3_nt: TGTGCCAGCTCACCGTGGGCAGGGGACAACCAAGAGACCCAGTACTTC
cdr3_aa: CASSPWAGDNQETQYF
cdr3_length: 16
v_call: TRBV18
clone_size: NA
d_call: NA
j_call: TRBJ2-5

cdr3_nt: TGTGCCAGTAGACCGAGTACTACTAGATATGGCTACACCTTC
cdr3_aa: CASRPSTTRYGYTF
cdr3_length: 14
v_call: TRBV6-1
clone_size: NA
d_call: NA
j_call: TRBJ1-2

cdr3_nt: TGTGCCAGCAGCTATGGGGGGGGGCACACCGGGGAGCTGTTTTTT
cdr3_aa: CASSYGGGHTGELFF
cdr3_length: 15
v_call: TRBV7-2
clone_size: once
d_call: NA
j_call: TRBJ2-2

cdr3_nt: TGTGCCAGCAGCCAAGACCTCACAGATACGCAGTATTTT
cdr3_aa: CASSQDLTDTQYF
cdr3_length: 13
v_call: TRBV14
clone_size: NA
d_call: NA
j_call: TRBJ2-3

cdr3_nt: TGCGCCAGCAGCCAAGGCGGGGGGGAGTGGGAGACCCAGTACTTC
cdr3_aa: CASSQGGGEWETQYF
cdr3_length: 15
v_call: TRBV4-1
clone_size: NA
d_call: TRBD2
j_call: TRBJ2-5

cdr3_nt: TGTGCCAGCAGCGTAACCTCAGGGCCTAACTATGGCTACACCTTC
cdr3_aa: CASSVTSGPNYGYTF
cdr3_length: 15
v_call: TRBV9
clone_size: NA
d_call: NA
j_call: TRBJ1-2

cdr3_nt: TGCGCCAGCAGCTTGCAGGAGGGACTAGTCGTTTACAATGAGCAGTTCTTC
cdr3_aa: CASSLQEGLVVYNEQFF
cdr3_length: 17
v_call: TRBV23-1
clone_size: NA
d_call: TRBD2
j_call: TRBJ2-1

cdr3_nt: TGTGCCAGCGTCCTTACCGGGACAGAGCAGTTCTTC
cdr3_aa: CASVLTGTEQFF
cdr3_length: 12
v_call: TRBV7-9
clone_size: NA
d_call: NA
j_call: TRBJ2-1

cdr3_nt: TGCACCCAAACTCGCCGGGAGTTACGTGCCGGGGAGCTGTTTTTT
cdr3_aa: CTQTRRELRAGELFF
cdr3_length: 15
v_call: TRBV29-1
clone_size: once
d_call: NA
j_call: TRBJ2-2

cdr3_nt: TGTTCCAGCAGCTGGCTACTTGGGACAGGGGCTAACTATGGCTACACCTTC
cdr3_aa: CSSSWLLGTGANYGYTF
cdr3_length: 17
v_call: TRBV7-9
clone_size: NA
d_call: TRBD1
j_call: TRBJ1-2

cdr3_nt: TGTGCCAGCATAAACAGGGTACGGAACACTGAAGCTTTCTTT
cdr3_aa: CASINRVRNTEAFF
cdr3_length: 14
v_call: TRBV6-1
clone_size: NA
d_call: NA
j_call: TRBJ1-1

cdr3_nt: TGTGCCAGCAGCGCGCCCCGGGGAGCGGGGGCAACGGATACGCAGTATTTT
cdr3_aa: CASSAPRGAGATDTQYF
cdr3_length: 17
v_call: TRBV7-3
clone_size: NA
d_call: TRBD2
j_call: TRBJ2-3

cdr3_nt: TGTGCCAGCAGCCCATTGACTAGCGGGCCGTACAATGAGCAGTTCTTC
cdr3_aa: CASSPLTSGPYNEQFF
cdr3_length: 16
v_call: TRBV2
clone_size: NA
d_call: TRBD2
j_call: TRBJ2-1

cdr3_nt: TGCAGCGTTGAGTCCTGGGAGGAAAATCAGCCCCAGCATTTT
cdr3_aa: CSVESWEENQPQHF
cdr3_length: 14
v_call: TRBV29-1
clone_size: medium-sized
d_call: NA
j_call: TRBJ1-5